This TCR beta chain derives from a study of T cell repertoires in cytomegalovirus infection. As for the study in general: HLA-C-restricted CMV epitopes, recently identified, and well-studied HLA-B-restricted ones were used by the study. CMV infection and matching HLA type were both indicated by public TCR beta signatures. Broader study findings: Identification of carriers of CMV plus the relevant HLA was performed using cumulative public TCR beta family frequency. Ex vivo responses were dominated by HLA-C-restricted CMV-specific TCR beta clonotypes.

V was pared by 5 bases and J by 1 base, with 20 bases between. The CDR3 covers 18 residues. Germline CDR1 is SGHTA and CDR2 is FQGNSA. This clonotype was counted many times. Its antigen is undetermined. TCRdb reanalysed the reads using MiXCR and keeps one entry per CDR3 protein. The sample holds about 110,000 distinct CDR3 sequences; about 30% are singletons and the top ten take 81%. This TCR came from a human donor in good health (CMV status not recorded). Some clones in this sample may be carry-over from other donors' samples. The chain joins TRBV7-2 to TRBJ2-2, with a possible D match to TRBD1 (5 bases). The specimen comprised CD8+ T cells from cultured PBMCs, sampled from culture after CMV antigen stimulation. In DNA, the CDR3 is TGTGCCAGCAGCAACCCTTCGGCAGGGCTAGAGAACACCGGGGAGCTGTTTTTT. Amino acid sequence: CASSNPSAGLENTGELFF.